This is a list of T cell receptor beta chains from one sample in a study of blood T cell repertoires in COVID-19. Data came from immunoSEQ multiplex PCR; TCRdb stores just in-frame clones and leaves some out. Here the sample spans 120,000 to 150,000 clones, 85% being singletons. Sequencing input: peripheral blood. The receptors here all came from a woman aged 40 to 49 with active or convalescent COVID-19. CDR3s include the opening cysteine and the closing phenylalanine or tryptophan. Each record gives: V gene, J gene, D gene, clone size, CDR3 protein, CDR3 DNA. D genes are given only for firm matches. The size entry is marked missing in some rows and otherwise reads once, few, many or a size class.

v_call: TRBV21-1
j_call: TRBJ1-1
d_call: .
clone_size: .
cdr3_aa: CARSGDRVCTEAFF
cdr3_nt: TGTGCGAGGTCGGGGGACAGGGTTTGTACTGAAGCTTTCTTT

v_call: TRBV6-1
j_call: TRBJ2-7
d_call: .
clone_size: .
cdr3_aa: CASSERGSYEQYF
cdr3_nt: TGTGCCAGCAGTGAAAGGGGGTCCTACGAGCAGTACTTC

v_call: TRBV28
j_call: TRBJ1-2
d_call: TRBD1
clone_size: .
cdr3_aa: CASSRPRDRLKYGYTF
cdr3_nt: TGTGCCAGCAGTAGACCCAGGGACAGACTAAAGTATGGCTACACCTTC

v_call: TRBV30
j_call: TRBJ2-5
d_call: TRBD2
clone_size: .
cdr3_aa: CAWSALAGGQETQYF
cdr3_nt: TGTGCCTGGAGTGCACTAGCGGGAGGGCAAGAGACCCAGTACTTC

v_call: TRBV10-1
j_call: TRBJ1-1
d_call: .
clone_size: .
cdr3_aa: CASSESGIGTSEAFF
cdr3_nt: TGCGCCAGCAGTGAGTCGGGGATAGGGACTAGTGAAGCTTTCTTT

v_call: TRBV5-1
j_call: TRBJ1-2
d_call: .
clone_size: .
cdr3_aa: CASSLAGTGMREGRYGYTF
cdr3_nt: TGCGCCAGCAGCTTGGCCGGGACGGGGATGAGGGAGGGTAGGTATGGCTACACCTTC

v_call: TRBV5-1
j_call: TRBJ2-5
d_call: TRBD1
clone_size: once
cdr3_aa: CASSWGSGQGARETQYF
cdr3_nt: TGCGCCAGCAGCTGGGGTTCAGGACAGGGGGCCAGGGAGACCCAGTACTTC

v_call: TRBV3-1/TRBV3-2
j_call: TRBJ2-5
d_call: TRBD1
clone_size: .
cdr3_aa: CASSQDGQGATQYF
cdr3_nt: TGTGCCAGCAGCCAAGACGGACAGGGAGCGACCCAGTACTTC

v_call: TRBV28
j_call: TRBJ1-2
d_call: .
clone_size: .
cdr3_aa: CASSLEAGLGYTF
cdr3_nt: TGTGCCAGCAGTTTAGAAGCGGGGCTCGGCTACACCTTC

v_call: TRBV19
j_call: TRBJ2-2
d_call: TRBD1
clone_size: .
cdr3_aa: CASSTGQGNTGELFF
cdr3_nt: TGTGCCAGTAGTACCGGACAGGGGAACACCGGGGAGCTGTTTTTT

v_call: TRBV28
j_call: TRBJ2-3
d_call: TRBD1
clone_size: .
cdr3_aa: CASSLHGQAADTQYF
cdr3_nt: TGTGCCAGCAGTTTACACGGACAGGCCGCAGATACGCAGTATTTT

v_call: TRBV15
j_call: TRBJ1-2
d_call: .
clone_size: .
cdr3_aa: CATSRGGTFKDYGYTF
cdr3_nt: TGTGCCACCAGCAGGGGGGGGACTTTCAAAGACTATGGCTACACCTTC

v_call: TRBV24-1
j_call: TRBJ2-1
d_call: .
clone_size: .
cdr3_aa: CATSDFGGVNNEQFF
cdr3_nt: TGTGCCACCAGTGATTTCGGCGGAGTAAACAATGAGCAGTTCTTC

v_call: TRBV30
j_call: TRBJ2-2
d_call: TRBD2
clone_size: .
cdr3_aa: CAWSVHGYRREAGELFF
cdr3_nt: TGTGCCTGGAGTGTACACGGGTACCGGCGGGAGGCCGGGGAGCTGTTTTTT

v_call: TRBV28
j_call: TRBJ1-2
d_call: TRBD1
clone_size: .
cdr3_aa: CASSIDRVSYGYTF
cdr3_nt: TGTGCCAGCAGTATAGACAGGGTTAGTTACGGCTACACCTTC

v_call: TRBV11-3
j_call: TRBJ2-2
d_call: TRBD1
clone_size: .
cdr3_aa: CASSFRIQGGNTGELFF
cdr3_nt: TGTGCCAGCAGCTTCAGGATACAGGGGGGAAACACCGGGGAGCTGTTTTTT

v_call: TRBV27
j_call: TRBJ1-5
d_call: .
clone_size: .
cdr3_aa: CASSFYQGKDQPQHF
cdr3_nt: TGTGCCAGCAGTTTTTACCAGGGGAAGGATCAGCCCCAGCATTTT

v_call: TRBV12-3/TRBV12-4
j_call: TRBJ2-5
d_call: .
clone_size: .
cdr3_aa: CASSLSPWQTQYF
cdr3_nt: TGTGCCAGCAGCCTTTCCCCCTGGCAGACCCAGTACTTC

v_call: TRBV10-3
j_call: TRBJ1-2
d_call: TRBD1
clone_size: .
cdr3_aa: CAISDDLDRMGRGYTF
cdr3_nt: TGTGCCATCAGTGATGATCTGGACAGGATGGGGCGCGGCTACACCTTC

v_call: TRBV30
j_call: TRBJ1-5
d_call: .
clone_size: .
cdr3_aa: CAWSKWSGQPQHF
cdr3_nt: TGTGCCTGGAGCAAATGGAGCGGTCAGCCCCAGCATTTT

v_call: TRBV29-1
j_call: TRBJ2-3
d_call: .
clone_size: .
cdr3_aa: CSVPIGQQTDTQYF
cdr3_nt: TGCAGCGTTCCCATCGGACAGCAAACAGATACGCAGTATTTT

v_call: TRBV19
j_call: TRBJ1-1
d_call: TRBD1
clone_size: .
cdr3_aa: CASRRDRAAGGTEAFF
cdr3_nt: TGTGCCAGTAGAAGGGACAGGGCCGCGGGGGGCACTGAAGCTTTCTTT

v_call: TRBV27
j_call: TRBJ1-1
d_call: TRBD1
clone_size: .
cdr3_aa: CASAQGANTEAFF
cdr3_nt: TGTGCCAGCGCACAGGGGGCGAACACTGAAGCTTTCTTT

v_call: TRBV4-2
j_call: TRBJ1-2
d_call: .
clone_size: .
cdr3_aa: CASSQGVGTGGPSNYGYTF
cdr3_nt: TGTGCCAGCAGCCAAGGGGTTGGTACGGGGGGCCCTTCTAACTATGGCTACACCTTC

v_call: TRBV5-4
j_call: TRBJ2-4
d_call: TRBD2
clone_size: .
cdr3_aa: CASSLPSGGGAKNIQYF
cdr3_nt: TGTGCCAGCAGCTTACCAAGCGGGGGCGGGGCCAAAAACATTCAGTACTTC

v_call: TRBV7-2
j_call: TRBJ1-3
d_call: TRBD1
clone_size: .
cdr3_aa: CASSSQGSGNTIYF
cdr3_nt: TGTGCCAGCAGCTCACAGGGGTCGGGAAACACCATATATTTT

v_call: TRBV6-2/TRBV6-3
j_call: TRBJ2-2
d_call: TRBD1
clone_size: .
cdr3_aa: CASSWRNRGFHGDTGELFF
cdr3_nt: TGTGCCAGCAGTTGGAGGAACAGGGGTTTTCACGGGGACACCGGGGAGCTGTTTTTT

v_call: TRBV5-1
j_call: TRBJ2-7
d_call: TRBD1
clone_size: once
cdr3_aa: CASSWGQGSYEQYF
cdr3_nt: TGCGCCAGCAGCTGGGGACAGGGTTCCTACGAGCAGTACTTC

v_call: TRBV7-2
j_call: TRBJ2-5
d_call: .
clone_size: .
cdr3_aa: CASSYLKETQYF
cdr3_nt: TGTGCCAGCAGCTATCTAAAAGAGACCCAGTACTTC

v_call: TRBV19
j_call: TRBJ1-6
d_call: TRBD1
clone_size: .
cdr3_aa: CASQGAGSYNSPLHF
cdr3_nt: TGTGCCAGTCAGGGGGCCGGCTCCTATAATTCACCCCTCCACTTT

v_call: TRBV7-9
j_call: TRBJ2-4
d_call: TRBD1
clone_size: .
cdr3_aa: CASSPREGARAKNIQYF
cdr3_nt: TGTGCCAGCAGCCCCCGTGAGGGGGCAAGAGCCAAAAACATTCAGTACTTC

v_call: TRBV7-9
j_call: TRBJ1-2
d_call: TRBD1
clone_size: .
cdr3_aa: CASSLGQGWGYTF
cdr3_nt: TGTGCCAGCAGCCTCGGACAGGGATGGGGCTACACCTTC

v_call: TRBV11-2
j_call: TRBJ2-5
d_call: TRBD2
clone_size: .
cdr3_aa: CASSFRGGSQETQYF
cdr3_nt: TGTGCCAGCAGCTTTCGCGGGGGGTCCCAAGAGACCCAGTACTTC

v_call: TRBV6-5
j_call: TRBJ1-2
d_call: .
clone_size: .
cdr3_aa: CASSYSISGVGGYTF
cdr3_nt: TGTGCCAGCAGTTACTCGATTTCGGGGGTCGGTGGCTACACCTTC

v_call: TRBV19
j_call: TRBJ2-3
d_call: .
clone_size: once
cdr3_aa: CASRSRGGTDTQYF
cdr3_nt: TGTGCCAGTAGATCGAGGGGGGGGACAGATACGCAGTATTTT

v_call: TRBV30
j_call: TRBJ1-6
d_call: .
clone_size: .
cdr3_aa: CAWSVRPQGNEIF
cdr3_nt: TGTGCCTGGAGTGTAAGGCCGCAGGGGAATGAAATTTTT

v_call: TRBV6-1
j_call: TRBJ1-2
d_call: .
clone_size: .
cdr3_aa: CASSEQPSGGYGYTF
cdr3_nt: TGTGCCAGCAGTGAACAACCCAGTGGAGGCTATGGCTACACCTTC

v_call: TRBV19
j_call: TRBJ1-5
d_call: TRBD1
clone_size: .
cdr3_aa: CASSGQGSLNQPQHF
cdr3_nt: TGTGCCAGTAGTGGACAGGGCTCACTTAATCAGCCCCAGCATTTT

v_call: TRBV28
j_call: TRBJ1-2
d_call: .
clone_size: .
cdr3_aa: CASSLSHLDRNYGYTF
cdr3_nt: TGTGCCAGCAGTCTCTCCCATCTCGACAGGAACTATGGCTACACCTTC

v_call: TRBV19
j_call: TRBJ2-7
d_call: .
clone_size: .
cdr3_aa: CASRRERSYEQYF
cdr3_nt: TGTGCCAGTAGAAGGGAGCGCTCCTACGAGCAGTACTTC

v_call: TRBV5-6
j_call: TRBJ2-2
d_call: .
clone_size: .
cdr3_aa: CASSLARWQTGELFF
cdr3_nt: TGTGCCAGCAGCTTGGCCAGGTGGCAGACCGGGGAGCTGTTTTTT